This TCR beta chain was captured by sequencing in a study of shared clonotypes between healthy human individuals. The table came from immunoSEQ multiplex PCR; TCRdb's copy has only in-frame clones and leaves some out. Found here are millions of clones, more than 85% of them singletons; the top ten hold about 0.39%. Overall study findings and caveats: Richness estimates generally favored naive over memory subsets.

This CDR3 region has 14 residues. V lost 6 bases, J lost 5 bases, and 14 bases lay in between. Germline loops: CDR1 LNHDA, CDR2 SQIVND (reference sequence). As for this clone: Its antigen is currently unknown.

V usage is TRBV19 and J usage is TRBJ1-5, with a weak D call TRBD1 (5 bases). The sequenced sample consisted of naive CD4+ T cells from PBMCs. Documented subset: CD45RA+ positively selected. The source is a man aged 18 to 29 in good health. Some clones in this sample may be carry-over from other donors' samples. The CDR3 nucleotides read TGTGCCAGTAGCAACTGGGACGGTGATCAGCCCCAGCATTTT. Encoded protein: CASSNWDGDQPQHF.